This is a list of T cell receptor beta chains from one sample in a study of blood T cells in healthy people across ages. TCRdb recomputed calls from the 5' RACE reads with MiXCR, one row per CDR3 protein. The sample shows fewer than 1,200,000 distinct CDR3 sequences, about 23% of them seen only once. The sample was also linked to a second study, of T cells of mothers and their children.

Sequenced: blood. These receptors were taken from a girl aged 2-10 years in good health. Each CDR3 is given with its conserved first and last residue. A D gene is named only where the DNA matches it firmly. Size is omitted from some rows. Given values are once, few, many or a class for expanded clones.

clone_size: -
v_call: TRBV12-3/TRBV12-4
j_call: TRBJ2-7
d_call: -
cdr3_nt: TGTGCCAGCAGTGATCCTGTCAGTCGGGACTTCTACGAGCAGTACTTC
cdr3_aa: CASSDPVSRDFYEQYF

clone_size: -
v_call: TRBV28
j_call: TRBJ2-5
d_call: -
cdr3_nt: TGTGCCAGCAGTTCCCCCTCCGGCGGGTCCCGTGGGACCCAGTACTTC
cdr3_aa: CASSSPSGGSRGTQYF

clone_size: -
v_call: TRBV6-1
j_call: TRBJ1-5
d_call: -
cdr3_nt: TGTGCCAGCAGTGACCCGGGCTCCCCCGAAGGGAATCAGCCCCAGCATTTT
cdr3_aa: CASSDPGSPEGNQPQHF

clone_size: few
v_call: TRBV24-1
j_call: TRBJ1-4
d_call: TRBD1
cdr3_nt: TGTGCCACCAGTGATCCGACAGGGGATGAAAAACTGTTTTTT
cdr3_aa: CATSDPTGDEKLFF

clone_size: many
v_call: TRBV20-1
j_call: TRBJ1-5
d_call: -
cdr3_nt: TGCAGTGCTAGTCTGGGGGCCAATCAGCCCCAGCATTTT
cdr3_aa: CSASLGANQPQHF

clone_size: -
v_call: TRBV19
j_call: TRBJ1-1
d_call: -
cdr3_nt: TGTGCCAGTAGTACCTCCCAGGGTACCACGGAAGCTTTCTTT
cdr3_aa: CASSTSQGTTEAFF

clone_size: -
v_call: TRBV12-3/TRBV12-4
j_call: TRBJ2-1
d_call: TRBD1
cdr3_nt: TGTGCCAGCAGTTCCGGGACAGGGGGCCCGTTTAATGAGCAGTTCTTC
cdr3_aa: CASSSGTGGPFNEQFF

clone_size: -
v_call: TRBV4-3
j_call: TRBJ1-4
d_call: -
cdr3_nt: TGCGCCAGCAGCCAAGATCACAGGAAGGTGTATGAAAAACTGTTTTTT
cdr3_aa: CASSQDHRKVYEKLFF

clone_size: -
v_call: TRBV20-1
j_call: TRBJ2-5
d_call: -
cdr3_nt: TGCAGTGCTAGCTTGACAGATATCTCCCCAGAGACCCAGTACTTC
cdr3_aa: CSASLTDISPETQYF

clone_size: few
v_call: TRBV9
j_call: TRBJ2-1
d_call: TRBD1
cdr3_nt: TGTGCCAGCAGCCCCCTCGACAGGGGGGGGTGGGTTGAGCAGTTCTTC
cdr3_aa: CASSPLDRGGWVEQFF

clone_size: few
v_call: TRBV28
j_call: TRBJ2-7
d_call: -
cdr3_nt: TGTGCCAGCAGACAGCCAGGCGCGCTAGCTAGCTCCTACGAGCAGTACTTC
cdr3_aa: CASRQPGALASSYEQYF

clone_size: -
v_call: TRBV4-1
j_call: TRBJ2-7
d_call: TRBD1
cdr3_nt: TGCGCCAGCAGCCAAGGACAGGGAGTTGACGAGCAGTACTTC
cdr3_aa: CASSQGQGVDEQYF

clone_size: few
v_call: TRBV7-9
j_call: TRBJ1-4
d_call: -
cdr3_nt: TGTGCTAGCGAGGAAGGGGCAGACTTAAATGAAAAACTGTTTTTT
cdr3_aa: CASEEGADLNEKLFF

clone_size: few
v_call: TRBV20-1
j_call: TRBJ2-5
d_call: -
cdr3_nt: TGCAGTGCCGGGGGACCCAGTGGGAGCCGAGAGACCCAGTACTTC
cdr3_aa: CSAGGPSGSRETQYF

clone_size: -
v_call: TRBV12-3/TRBV12-4
j_call: TRBJ2-5
d_call: TRBD2
cdr3_nt: TGTGCCAGCAGTTTTCTGGGTTACGGGGGGGTCGAAGAGACCCAGCACTTC
cdr3_aa: CASSFLGYGGVEETQHF

clone_size: few
v_call: TRBV20-1
j_call: TRBJ1-1
d_call: -
cdr3_nt: TGCAGTGCTAGATCCGTCAACACTGAAGCTTTCTTT
cdr3_aa: CSARSVNTEAFF

clone_size: -
v_call: TRBV5-1
j_call: TRBJ2-1
d_call: -
cdr3_nt: TGCGCCAGCAGCCAAGGCGGTAGTTTGAGGTTCTTC
cdr3_aa: CASSQGGSLRFF

clone_size: few
v_call: TRBV7-9
j_call: TRBJ1-1
d_call: -
cdr3_nt: TGTGCCAGTGAAACCGCAGGGACTGAAGCTTTCTTT
cdr3_aa: CASETAGTEAFF

clone_size: few
v_call: TRBV6-2/TRBV6-3
j_call: TRBJ1-1
d_call: -
cdr3_nt: TGTGCCAGCGGTGGGGGCCCCTTTATTGGAGCTTTCTTT
cdr3_aa: CASGGGPFIGAFF

clone_size: -
v_call: TRBV29-1
j_call: TRBJ2-7
d_call: -
cdr3_nt: TGCAGCGTTTCAGAGGGGGTAACCTACGAGCAGTACTTC
cdr3_aa: CSVSEGVTYEQYF

clone_size: -
v_call: TRBV5-1
j_call: TRBJ2-7
d_call: -
cdr3_nt: TGCGCCAGCACCGGGGAATCTTCGTACGAGCAGTACTTC
cdr3_aa: CASTGESSYEQYF

clone_size: -
v_call: TRBV28
j_call: TRBJ1-1
d_call: -
cdr3_nt: TGTGCCAGGATCCGACAGTTCAACACTGAAGCTTTCTTT
cdr3_aa: CARIRQFNTEAFF

clone_size: -
v_call: TRBV6-5
j_call: TRBJ2-1
d_call: -
cdr3_nt: TGTGCCAGCAGTTACCCTGGATACAATGAGCAGTTCTTC
cdr3_aa: CASSYPGYNEQFF

clone_size: -
v_call: TRBV24-1
j_call: TRBJ2-2
d_call: -
cdr3_nt: TGTGCCACCAGTGATTTTTCCAAGGCCGGGGAGCTGTTTTTT
cdr3_aa: CATSDFSKAGELFF

clone_size: -
v_call: TRBV9
j_call: TRBJ2-7
d_call: TRBD2
cdr3_nt: TGTGCCAGCAGCGAGGGACTAGCGGGGGCCGTGACCTACGAGCAGTACTTC
cdr3_aa: CASSEGLAGAVTYEQYF

clone_size: few
v_call: TRBV7-8
j_call: TRBJ2-7
d_call: TRBD2
cdr3_nt: TGTGCCACGACAGTTGACGGGAGGGCCAGGTACGAGCAGTACTTC
cdr3_aa: CATTVDGRARYEQYF

clone_size: few
v_call: TRBV7-3
j_call: TRBJ2-3
d_call: TRBD2
cdr3_nt: TGTGCCAGCGGGGTCTTTCGACTAGCGGCAGCCGTAGATACGCAGTATTTT
cdr3_aa: CASGVFRLAAAVDTQYF

clone_size: few
v_call: TRBV12-3/TRBV12-4
j_call: TRBJ2-7
d_call: -
cdr3_nt: TGTGCCAGCAGTCACCACGGGGGCCACTCCTACGAGCAGTACTTC
cdr3_aa: CASSHHGGHSYEQYF

clone_size: -
v_call: TRBV7-9
j_call: TRBJ1-6
d_call: -
cdr3_nt: TGTGCCAGCAGCCTAGAGGTTGCAGGTACCAATTCATCCCTCCACTTT
cdr3_aa: CASSLEVAGTNSSLHF

clone_size: -
v_call: TRBV6-2/TRBV6-3
j_call: TRBJ1-2
d_call: TRBD1
cdr3_nt: TGTGCCAGCACACGGGACAGGAACTTCACCTTC
cdr3_aa: CASTRDRNFTF

clone_size: few
v_call: TRBV28
j_call: TRBJ2-6
d_call: -
cdr3_nt: TGTGCCAGCAGTTTAGCTTACTCTGGGGTTGGGGCCAACGTCCTGACTTTC
cdr3_aa: CASSLAYSGVGANVLTF

clone_size: -
v_call: TRBV20-1
j_call: TRBJ2-1
d_call: TRBD2
cdr3_nt: TGCAGTGCTAGAGATGGGACTAACAATGAGCAGTTCTTC
cdr3_aa: CSARDGTNNEQFF

clone_size: -
v_call: TRBV29-1
j_call: TRBJ2-7
d_call: -
cdr3_nt: TGCAGCGTTGAATCCCGGGACGGGATTTACGAGCAGTACTTC
cdr3_aa: CSVESRDGIYEQYF

clone_size: -
v_call: TRBV3-1
j_call: TRBJ2-5
d_call: -
cdr3_nt: TGTGCCAGCAGCCAAGGTCTCACTAGATTGAATGAGTTCTTC
cdr3_aa: CASSQGLTRLNEFF

clone_size: once
v_call: TRBV7-9
j_call: TRBJ2-1
d_call: -
cdr3_nt: TGTGCCAGCAGCCAGGAGGCTATTAACAATGAGCAGTTCTTC
cdr3_aa: CASSQEAINNEQFF

clone_size: -
v_call: TRBV5-1
j_call: TRBJ2-7
d_call: TRBD2
cdr3_nt: TGCGCCTGCAGCTTACCGAGTGCGGGAGGCCCCTCCGAGCAGTACTTC
cdr3_aa: CACSLPSAGGPSEQYF

clone_size: -
v_call: TRBV7-3
j_call: TRBJ2-3
d_call: -
cdr3_nt: TGTGCCAGCAGCTCAAGCGGGTCCGACACAGATACGCAGTATTTT
cdr3_aa: CASSSSGSDTDTQYF

clone_size: few
v_call: TRBV15
j_call: TRBJ2-1
d_call: -
cdr3_nt: TGTGCCACCAGCACTCGGCGAGGTAATGAGCAGTTCTTC
cdr3_aa: CATSTRRGNEQFF

clone_size: few
v_call: TRBV5-1
j_call: TRBJ2-3
d_call: TRBD2
cdr3_nt: TGCGCCAGCAGCTTGTCTGGACTAGCGGGGGGATATACGCAGTATTTT
cdr3_aa: CASSLSGLAGGYTQYF

clone_size: few
v_call: TRBV14
j_call: TRBJ2-1
d_call: -
cdr3_nt: TGTGCCAGCAGCCAGTCCCCCACCGGGGAGGAGCAGTTCTTC
cdr3_aa: CASSQSPTGEEQFF

clone_size: -
v_call: TRBV5-1
j_call: TRBJ2-1
d_call: TRBD2
cdr3_nt: TGCGCCAGCAGCCCCCTTCAGCGGGACGGTTACAATGAGCAGTTCTTC
cdr3_aa: CASSPLQRDGYNEQFF

clone_size: few
v_call: TRBV28
j_call: TRBJ2-1
d_call: TRBD2
cdr3_nt: TGTGCCAGCAGCTTAGCGGGAAGGGATGAGCAGTTCTTC
cdr3_aa: CASSLAGRDEQFF

clone_size: -
v_call: TRBV7-9
j_call: TRBJ2-1
d_call: TRBD2
cdr3_nt: TGTGCCAGCAGCTCGGTATGGGCTAGCGGGAGTGATGAGCAGTTCTTC
cdr3_aa: CASSSVWASGSDEQFF

clone_size: -
v_call: TRBV12-3/TRBV12-4
j_call: TRBJ1-1
d_call: TRBD1
cdr3_nt: TGTGCCAGCAGCACAGGGGGCACCGTCGAAGCTTTCTTT
cdr3_aa: CASSTGGTVEAFF